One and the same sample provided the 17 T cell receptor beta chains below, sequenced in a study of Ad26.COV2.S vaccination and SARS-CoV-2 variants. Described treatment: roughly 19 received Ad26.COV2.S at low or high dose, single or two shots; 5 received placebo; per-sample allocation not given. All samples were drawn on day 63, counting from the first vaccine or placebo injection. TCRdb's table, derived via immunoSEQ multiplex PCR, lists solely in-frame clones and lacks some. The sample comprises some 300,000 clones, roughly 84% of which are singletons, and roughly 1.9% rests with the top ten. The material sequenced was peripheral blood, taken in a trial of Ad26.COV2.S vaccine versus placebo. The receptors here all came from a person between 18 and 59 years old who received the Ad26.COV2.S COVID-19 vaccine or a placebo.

The CDR3 nucleotides read TGTGCCTGGAGTCAGTCTGGGGCCAACGTCCTGACTTTC. Translating it yields CAWSQSGANVLTF. This chain joins TRBV30 and TRBJ2-6; D is unresolved. V lost 2 bases and J 1 base, leaving 3 bases between the germline ends. The CDR3 is 13 residues long. Germline V gene data show CDR1 as GTSNPN and CDR2 as SVGIG (reference sequence).

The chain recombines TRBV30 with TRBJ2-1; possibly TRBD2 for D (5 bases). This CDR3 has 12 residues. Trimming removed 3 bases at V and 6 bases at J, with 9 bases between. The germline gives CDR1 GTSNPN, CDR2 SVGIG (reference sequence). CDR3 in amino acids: CAWRGLANEQFF. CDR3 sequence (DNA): TGTGCCTGGAGAGGCCTAGCCAATGAGCAGTTCTTC.

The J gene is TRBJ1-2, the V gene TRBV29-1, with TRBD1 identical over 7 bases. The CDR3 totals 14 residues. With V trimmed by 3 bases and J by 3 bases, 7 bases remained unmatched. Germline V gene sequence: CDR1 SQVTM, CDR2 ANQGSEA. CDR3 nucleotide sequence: TGCAGCGTTGAGGGGACAGTTTCCCACTATGGCTACACCTTC. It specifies CSVEGTVSHYGYTF. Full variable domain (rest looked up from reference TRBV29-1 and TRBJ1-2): SAVISQKPSRDICQRGTSLTIQCQVDSQVTMMFWYRQQPGQSLTLIATANQGSEATYESGFVIDKFPISRPNLTFSTLTVSNMSPEDSSIYLCSVEGTVSHYGYTFGSGTRLTVV.

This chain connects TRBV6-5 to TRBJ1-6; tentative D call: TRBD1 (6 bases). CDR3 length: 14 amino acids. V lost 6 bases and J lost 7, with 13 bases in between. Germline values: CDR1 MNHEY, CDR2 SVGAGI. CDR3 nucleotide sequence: TGTGCCAGCAGAGGGGGGACGGAAAATTCACCCCTCCACTTT. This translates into CASRGGTENSPLHF.

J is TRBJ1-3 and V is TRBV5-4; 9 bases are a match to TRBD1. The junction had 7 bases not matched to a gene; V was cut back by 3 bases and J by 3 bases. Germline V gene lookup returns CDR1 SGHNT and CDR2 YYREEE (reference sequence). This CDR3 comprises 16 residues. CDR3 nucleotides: TGTGCCAGCAGCTGGATAGACAGGGGGAATGGAAACACCATATATTTT. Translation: CASSWIDRGNGNTIYF.

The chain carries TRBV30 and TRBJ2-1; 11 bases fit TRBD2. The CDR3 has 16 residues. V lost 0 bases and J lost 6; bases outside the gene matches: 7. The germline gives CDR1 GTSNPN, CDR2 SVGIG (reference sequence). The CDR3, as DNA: TGTGCCTGGAGTGTACGGACTAGCGGGCCGATCAATGAGCAGTTCTTC. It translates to CAWSVRTSGPINEQFF.

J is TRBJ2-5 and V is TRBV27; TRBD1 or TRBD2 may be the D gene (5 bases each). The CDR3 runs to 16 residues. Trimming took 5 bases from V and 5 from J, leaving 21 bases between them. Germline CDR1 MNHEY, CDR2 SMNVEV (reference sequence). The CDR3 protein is CASSPTYKGRGETQYF. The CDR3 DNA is TGTGCCAGCAGTCCGACCTACAAGGGGAGAGGGGAGACCCAGTACTTC.

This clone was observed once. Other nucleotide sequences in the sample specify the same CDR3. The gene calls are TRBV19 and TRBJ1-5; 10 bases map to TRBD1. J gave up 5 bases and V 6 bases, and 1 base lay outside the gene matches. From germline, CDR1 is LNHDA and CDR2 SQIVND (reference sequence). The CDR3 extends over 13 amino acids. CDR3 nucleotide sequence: TGTGCCAGTAGCGGGACAGGGGATCAGCCCCAGCATTTT. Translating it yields CASSGTGDQPQHF.

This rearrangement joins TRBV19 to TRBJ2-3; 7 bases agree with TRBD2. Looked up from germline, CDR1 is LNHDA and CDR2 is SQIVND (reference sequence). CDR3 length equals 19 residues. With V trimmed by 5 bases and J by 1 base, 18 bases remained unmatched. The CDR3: CASSAGGWGDPRRTDTQYF. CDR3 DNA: TGTGCCAGTAGTGCCGGGGGGTGGGGGGACCCACGACGCACAGATACGCAGTATTTT.

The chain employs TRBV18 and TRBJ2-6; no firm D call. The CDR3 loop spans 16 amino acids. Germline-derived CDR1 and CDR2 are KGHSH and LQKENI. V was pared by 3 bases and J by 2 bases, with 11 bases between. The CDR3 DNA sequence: TGTGCCAGCTCACCCATTCAGGCGCCTGGGGCCAACGTCCTGACTTTC. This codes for CASSPIQAPGANVLTF.

CDR3 sequence (DNA): TGTGCCAGCACATCGCTCAGGGAAACGAACTATGGCTACACCTTC. It yields the protein CASTSLRETNYGYTF. The gene calls are TRBV27 and TRBJ1-2, with a possible D match to TRBD1 (5 bases). The CDR3 length is 15 residues. The germline V gene has CDR1 MNHEY and CDR2 SMNVEV (reference sequence). V lost 7 bases and J lost 2, with 17 bases in between.

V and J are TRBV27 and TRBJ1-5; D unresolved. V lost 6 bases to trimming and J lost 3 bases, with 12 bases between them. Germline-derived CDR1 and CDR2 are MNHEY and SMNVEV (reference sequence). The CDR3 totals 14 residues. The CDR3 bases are TGTGCCAGCAGCCCCGGGGAGCTCAATCAGCCCCAGCATTTT. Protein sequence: CASSPGELNQPQHF.

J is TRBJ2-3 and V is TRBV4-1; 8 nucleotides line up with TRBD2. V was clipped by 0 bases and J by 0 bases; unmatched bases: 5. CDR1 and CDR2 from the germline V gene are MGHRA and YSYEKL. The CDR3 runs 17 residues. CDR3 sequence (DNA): TGCGCCAGCAGCCAAGATGGGCGGGGGGCCAGCACAGATACGCAGTATTTT. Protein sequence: CASSQDGRGASTDTQYF.

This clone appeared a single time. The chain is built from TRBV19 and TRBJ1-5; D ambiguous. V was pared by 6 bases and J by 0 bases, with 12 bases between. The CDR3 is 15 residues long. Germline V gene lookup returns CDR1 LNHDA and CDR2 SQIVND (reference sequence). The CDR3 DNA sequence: TGTGCCAGTAGATCCCCCGGGATTAGCAATCAGCCCCAGCATTTT. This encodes CASRSPGISNQPQHF.

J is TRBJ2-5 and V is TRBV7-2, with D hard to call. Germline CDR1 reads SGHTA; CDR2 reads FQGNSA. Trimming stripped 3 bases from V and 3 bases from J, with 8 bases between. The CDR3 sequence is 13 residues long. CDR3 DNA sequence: TGTGCCAGCAGCTTTATACCTGAAGAGACCCAGTACTTC. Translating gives CASSFIPEETQYF.

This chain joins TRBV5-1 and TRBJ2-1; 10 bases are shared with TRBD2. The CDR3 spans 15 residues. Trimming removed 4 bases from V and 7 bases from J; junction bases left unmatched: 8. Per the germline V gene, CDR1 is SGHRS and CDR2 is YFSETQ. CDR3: CASSGLAGGTNEQFF. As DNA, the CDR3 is TGCGCCAGCAGCGGGTTAGCGGGGGGCACTAATGAGCAGTTCTTC. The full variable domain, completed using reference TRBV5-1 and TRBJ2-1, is KAGVTQTPRYLIKTRGQQVTLSCSPISGHRSVSWYQQTPGQGLQFLFEYFSETQRNKGNFPGRFSGRQFSNSRSEMNVSTLELGDSALYLCASSGLAGGTNEQFFGPGTRLTVL.

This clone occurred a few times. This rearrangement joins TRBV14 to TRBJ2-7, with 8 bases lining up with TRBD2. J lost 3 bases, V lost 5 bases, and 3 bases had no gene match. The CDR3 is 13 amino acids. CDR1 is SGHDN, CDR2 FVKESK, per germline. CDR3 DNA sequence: TGTGCCAGCAGCAGCGGGACTAGCTACGAGCAGTACTTC. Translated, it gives CASSSGTSYEQYF.